A single sample gave rise to the 18 T cell receptor beta chains below, sequenced in a study of beta chain features in type 1 diabetes. The entirety of the isolated RNA underwent reverse transcription, so expressed TCRB transcripts were sequenced. Measured with immunoSEQ multiplex PCR; TCRdb has only the in-frame clones, and not every one. The table records some 200,000 clones, about a sixth of them present only once. Findings and caveats of the study: For Type 1 diabetes patients, all four CD4+ subsets carried TCRB CDR3s that were moderately but significantly shorter.

Which antigens these TCRs recognize remains unknown. Sequenced sample: naive CD4+ T cells from blood. These receptors all come from a young man with type 1 diabetes.

V usage is TRBV7-2 and J usage is TRBJ1-2, with 7 bases aligning to TRBD1. J lost 2 bases, V lost 0 bases, and 6 bases had no gene match. This CDR3 has 16 amino acids. Looked up from germline, CDR1 is SGHTA and CDR2 is FQGNSA. This CDR3 is CASSLASDRANYGYTF. The CDR3 DNA sequence: TGTGCCAGCAGCTTAGCATCCGACAGGGCGAACTATGGCTACACCTTC.

The chain links TRBV5-1 to TRBJ2-1, with TRBD2 matching 7 bases. The CDR3 totals 14 residues. Trimming took 4 bases from V and 6 from J; bases not matched to a gene: 7. Germline V CDR1 and CDR2: SGHRS, YFSETQ. CDR3 coding DNA: TGCGCCAGCAGCCCTCAGACTAGCTCCAATGAGCAGTTCTTC. As protein: CASSPQTSSNEQFF.

The chain is built from TRBV5-4 and TRBJ2-1; possibly TRBD1 or TRBD2 for D (5 bases each). Germline lookup yields CDR1 SGHNT and CDR2 YYREEE (reference sequence). The CDR3 sequence is 15 residues long. The ends were cut back, 4 bases at V and 4 bases at J, with 15 bases in the middle. In DNA form, the CDR3 reads TGTGCCAGCAGCCCCGGGACGGCGATGTACAATGAGCAGTTCTTC. It codes for CASSPGTAMYNEQFF.

V is TRBV29-1 and J is TRBJ2-3, with a possible D match to TRBD2 (6 bases). Germline V gene sequence: CDR1 SQVTM, CDR2 ANQGSEA. Trimming removed 8 bases from V and 4 bases from J, with 22 bases in between. CDR3 length equals 15 residues. CDR3 sequence (DNA): TGCAGCACAAAGCCCCAAGTGACTAGTTCAGATACGCAGTATTTT. This codes for CSTKPQVTSSDTQYF.

This clone has just a few counts. The chain has TRBV11-2 and TRBJ2-3; no reliable D call. This CDR3 is 13 amino acids long. The V end lost 1 base, the J end lost 6 bases, and 8 bases lay between the germline ends. CDR1 is SGHAT and CDR2 is FQNNGV in the germline V gene. As DNA, the CDR3 is TGTGCCAGCAGCTTAGGAGTAACGGATACGCAGTATTTT. This translates into CASSLGVTDTQYF.

The J gene is TRBJ2-1, the V gene TRBV25-1; D perhaps matches TRBD2 (5 bases). The CDR3 spans 13 residues. The V end lost 4 bases, the J end lost 9 bases, and 13 bases lay between the germline ends. CDR1 and CDR2 from the germline V gene are MGHDK and SYGVNS. The CDR3: CASSVVLSGEQFF. CDR3 sequence (DNA): TGTGCCAGCAGTGTAGTTCTGAGCGGTGAGCAGTTCTTC.

A few counts support this clone. The chain recombines TRBV7-9 with TRBJ1-5, with no clear D. There are 12 residues in the CDR3. The V gene's germline CDR1 is SEHNR and CDR2 FQNEAQ (reference sequence). The ends were cut back, 1 base at V and 5 bases at J, with 3 bases in the middle. In DNA, the CDR3 is TGTGCCAGCAGCTTAGAGGATCAGCCCCAGCATTTT. Translated, it gives CASSLEDQPQHF.

The chain employs TRBV9 and TRBJ2-5; 10 bases fit TRBD2. Germline V gives CDR1 SGDLS, CDR2 YYNGEE. This CDR3 spans 14 amino acids. With 4 bases clipped from V and 3 bases from J, the junction kept 3 bases outside the gene matches. In nucleotides, the CDR3 is TGTGCCAGCAGCCCCGGGACTAGCGAAGAGACCCAGTACTTC. It translates to CASSPGTSEETQYF.

DNA for the CDR3: TGTGCCAGCAGCCCCCTATCTGGGGCCAACGTCCTGACTTTC. It yields the protein CASSPLSGANVLTF. The chain links TRBV9 to TRBJ2-6; D not resolved. The V and J ends lost 4 bases and 1 base respectively, with 6 bases between them. Germline CDR1 SGDLS, CDR2 YYNGEE. This CDR3 spans 14 amino acids.

CDR3 coding DNA: TGTGCCACCAAAGGGTTAGGACGCACAGATACGCAGTATTTT. Its protein is CATKGLGRTDTQYF. The chain recombines TRBV6-6 with TRBJ2-3; D is ambiguous. Deletions cut 10 bases from V and 1 base from J, with 15 bases between. The CDR3 consists of 14 residues. The germline gives CDR1 MNHNY, CDR2 SVGAGI (reference sequence).

The J gene is TRBJ2-1, the V gene TRBV20-1; TRBD1 or TRBD2 may be the D gene (5 bases each). This CDR3 region has 11 residues. Germline loops: CDR1 DFQATT, CDR2 SNEGSKA (reference sequence). The germline V and J ends were trimmed by 7 bases and 6 bases, with 10 bases remaining between them. For the CDR3, the DNA is TGCAGTGAACCAGGGACCAATGAGCAGTTCTTC. Protein product: CSEPGTNEQFF.

This clone was seen once. The gene calls are TRBV30 and TRBJ2-7; D might be TRBD1 (5 bases). Germline V CDR1 and CDR2: GTSNPN, SVGIG (reference sequence). Trimming took 2 bases from V and 5 from J, leaving 13 bases between them. The CDR3 is 13 amino acids. CDR3 nucleotides: TGTGCCTGGAGTAGGGGCTTTGGCGACGAGCAGTACTTC. Encoded protein: CAWSRGFGDEQYF.

The chain uses TRBV7-9 and TRBJ1-2, with D perhaps TRBD1 (6 bases). Germline V gene sequence: CDR1 SEHNR, CDR2 FQNEAQ (reference sequence). The V and J ends lost 9 bases and 2 bases respectively, with 13 bases between them. The CDR3 sequence is 13 residues long. The DNA for the CDR3 is TGTGCCAGTGAGGACAGACAGAACTATGGCTACACCTTC. Residues: CASEDRQNYGYTF.

The chain combines TRBV7-2 with TRBJ2-5; D perhaps matches TRBD2 (6 bases). The CDR3 length is 13 residues. V was pared by 10 bases and J by 4 bases, with 16 bases between. Germline CDR1 SGHTA, CDR2 FQGNSA. CDR3 sequence: CATGGKEGETQYF. In nucleotides, the CDR3 is TGTGCCACCGGCGGGAAGGAGGGAGAGACCCAGTACTTC.

V is TRBV7-9 and J is TRBJ2-7, with 13 bases identical to TRBD2. Per the germline V gene, CDR1 is SEHNR and CDR2 is FQNEAQ (reference sequence). This CDR3 has 17 residues. The junction had 9 bases not matched to a gene; V was cut back by 3 bases and J by 4 bases. CDR3 coding DNA: TGTGCCAGCAGCTTCATGGTGAGGACTAGCGGGAGATACGAGCAGTACTTC. This gives the protein CASSFMVRTSGRYEQYF.

J is TRBJ2-5 and V is TRBV25-1; TRBD2 aligns across 8 bases. This CDR3 has 14 residues. Trimming at V came to 10 bases and at J to 5 bases, leaving 12 bases not matched to a gene. Germline CDR1 MGHDK, CDR2 SYGVNS. CDR3 coding DNA: TGTGCCACCAGAATCCTGACTAGCGTGGAGACCCAGTACTTC. Its translation: CATRILTSVETQYF.

This clone occurred a few times. The rearrangement links TRBV7-2 to TRBJ1-2; the D gene is possibly TRBD1 (6 bases). The CDR3 has 15 residues. Germline values: CDR1 SGHTA, CDR2 FQGNSA. Trimming left V 3 bases short and J 2 bases short, with 13 bases between. CDR3 residues: CASSFSGGVNYGYTF. CDR3 nucleotides: TGTGCCAGCAGCTTTTCCGGGGGCGTCAACTATGGCTACACCTTC. The variable domain in full, with the rest retrieved from reference TRBV7-2 and TRBJ1-2, is GAGVSQSPSNKVTEKGKDVELRCDPISGHTALYWYRQSLGQGLEFLIYFQGNSAPDKSGLPSDRFSAERTGGSVSTLTIQRTQQEDSAVYLCASSFSGGVNYGYTFGSGTRLTVV.

This clone turned up a few times. The chain recombines TRBV7-9 with TRBJ2-7, with a tentative D call TRBD1 (5 bases). The V end was cut by 0 bases, the J end by 0 bases, with 9 bases between. CDR3 size: 15 residues. Germline CDR1 SEHNR, CDR2 FQNEAQ (reference sequence). This CDR3 reads CASSLANTGSYEQYF. As DNA, the CDR3 is TGTGCCAGCAGCTTAGCGAACACAGGCTCCTACGAGCAGTACTTC.